Listed here are 14 T cell receptor beta chains from one sample, sequenced in a study of spatial heterogeneity in lung cancer. TCRdb reprocessed the 5' RACE reads via MiXCR and lists one record per CDR3 protein. The sample holds 77,000 or so distinct CDR3 sequences, approximately 20% seen once. Time point noted: sample taken at primary tumor resection. The sequenced material consisted of unsorted whole RNA from tumor, nontumor lung or frozen PBMC. The sequences come from PBMCs, collected at surgery. Receptors originate from a male donor with early-stage non-small cell lung cancer.

The chain joins TRBV20-1 to TRBJ2-7; 9 bases are shared with TRBD2. Germline V gene data show CDR1 as DFQATT and CDR2 as SNEGSKA (reference sequence). The CDR3 has 17 residues. V trimming: 3 bases; J trimming: 4 bases; junction bases outside the gene matches: 16. Here the CDR3 DNA reads TGCAGTGCTAGGGGGGGTAACGTTAGCGGGAGCGTATACGAGCAGTACTTC. Amino acids: CSARGGNVSGSVYEQYF.

The chain employs TRBV30 and TRBJ1-2, with D possibly TRBD1 on 6 matching bases. Germline values: CDR1 GTSNPN, CDR2 SVGIG (reference sequence). The CDR3 covers 13 residues. With 0 bases removed from V and 7 bases from J, the gap between germline ends came to 12 bases. The CDR3 sequence: CAWSVLAGVGYTF. CDR3 in DNA: TGTGCCTGGAGTGTACTGGCAGGGGTTGGCTACACCTTC.

This rearrangement joins TRBV20-1 to TRBJ2-4; TRBD1 is a possible D gene (5 bases). Germline CDR1 DFQATT, CDR2 SNEGSKA (reference sequence). Trimming shortened V by 3 bases and J by 7 bases, and 13 bases separated the two germline ends. The length of the CDR3 is 13 residues. CDR3 in DNA: TGCAGTGCTAGGCCAGGGATTGCCAACATTCAGTACTTC. This translates into CSARPGIANIQYF.

The J gene is TRBJ2-3, the V gene TRBV13; 8 bases agree with TRBD2. V shed 5 bases and J 2 bases; nucleotides not matched to a gene: 9. This CDR3 region has 16 residues. Germline lookup yields CDR1 PRHDT and CDR2 FYEKMQ (reference sequence). In DNA form, the CDR3 reads TGTGCCAGCAGCGCCGGAGGACTAGCCGTCACAGATACGCAGTATTTT. Translation: CASSAGGLAVTDTQYF.

The sample holds a few counts of this clonotype. J is TRBJ2-5 and V is TRBV2; D gene unclear. Germline lookup yields CDR1 SNHLY and CDR2 FYNNEI. The CDR3 runs 13 residues. Deletions cut 6 bases from V and 5 bases from J, with 13 bases between. CDR3 nucleotides: TGTGCCAGCAGCAAAGGGTCCAGCGAGACCCAGTACTTC. As protein: CASSKGSSETQYF.

The chain couples TRBV9 to TRBJ1-1, with TRBD1 matching 7 bases. Germline V gene sequence: CDR1 SGDLS, CDR2 YYNGEE. V trimming: 7 bases; J trimming: 0 bases; junction bases outside the gene matches: 6. This CDR3 comprises 14 residues. CDR3 nucleotides: TGTGCCAGCCGCAGGGGGGGCATGAACACTGAAGCTTTCTTT. It codes for CASRRGGMNTEAFF.

This clonotype was counted ten times or more. The chain joins TRBV7-9 to TRBJ2-3; D is ambiguous. Germline-derived CDR1 and CDR2 are SEHNR and FQNEAQ (reference sequence). This CDR3 region has 14 residues. With 3 bases removed from V and 0 bases from J, the gap between germline ends came to 7 bases. The CDR3: CASSFGTSTDTQYF. CDR3 DNA: TGTGCCAGCAGCTTTGGAACTAGCACAGATACGCAGTATTTT.

The rearrangement uses TRBV11-2 and TRBJ2-7; D is unresolved. There are 15 residues in the CDR3. The germline V gene has CDR1 SGHAT and CDR2 FQNNGV. Trimming took 0 bases from V and 3 from J, leaving 12 bases between them. The CDR3, as DNA: TGTGCCAGCAGCTTAGAGGTTAATTACGGCTACGAGCAGTACTTC. Protein: CASSLEVNYGYEQYF.

CDR3 in amino acids: CASSTTASSYNEQFF. Written as DNA, the CDR3 is TGTGCCAGCAGCACGACGGCGAGCTCCTACAATGAGCAGTTCTTC. This rearrangement joins TRBV11-2 to TRBJ2-1; D is unresolved. The CDR3 is 15 amino acids. Germline values: CDR1 SGHAT, CDR2 FQNNGV. The V end lost 5 bases, the J end lost 0 bases, and 11 bases lay between the germline ends. The whole variable domain, filled in from reference TRBV11-2 and TRBJ2-1, reads EAGVAQSPRYKIIEKRQSVAFWCNPISGHATLYWYQQILGQGPKLLIQFQNNGVVDDSQLPKDRFSAERLKGVDSTLKIQPAKLEDSAVYLCASSTTASSYNEQFFGPGTRLTVL.

The J gene is TRBJ1-1, the V gene TRBV11-3; 10 nucleotides line up with TRBD1. V lost 5 bases and J lost 0; bases outside the gene matches: 9. The CDR3 has 17 residues. CDR1 and CDR2 (germline): SGHNT, YENEEA. The DNA of the CDR3 is TGTGCCAGCAGCCCTGGGACAGGGGACTTCATGAACACTGAAGCTTTCTTT. Amino acids: CASSPGTGDFMNTEAFF.

This clonotype was observed a few times. The rearrangement links TRBV2 to TRBJ2-1; D not certain. Germline loops: CDR1 SNHLY, CDR2 FYNNEI. The V gene lost 1 base and the J gene lost 2 bases, with 15 bases spanning the gap. The CDR3 sequence is 17 residues long. CDR3 protein: CASSEVTLPAPYNEQFF. DNA of the CDR3: TGTGCCAGCAGTGAAGTGACTTTGCCCGCCCCCTACAATGAGCAGTTCTTC.

This rearrangement joins TRBV27 to TRBJ2-3; D tentatively fits TRBD1 or TRBD2 (6 bases each). V lost 6 bases and J 2 bases, leaving 12 bases between the germline ends. The CDR3 runs 14 residues. Germline CDR1 reads MNHEY; CDR2 reads SMNVEV (reference sequence). The CDR3: CASRGGRNTDTQYF. The CDR3 nucleotides read TGTGCCAGCAGAGGGGGGAGAAACACAGATACGCAGTATTTT.

This rearrangement joins TRBV12-3 or TRBV12-4 to TRBJ2-2; TRBD1 matches at 10 bases. V lost 5 bases and J lost 4; bases outside the gene matches: 7. This CDR3 comprises 16 residues. In DNA form, the CDR3 reads TGTGCCAGCAGTAGCGGGGACAGGGGAGCCACCGGGGAGCTGTTTTTT. It yields the protein CASSSGDRGATGELFF.

The rearrangement links TRBV30 to TRBJ1-5; 10 bases line up with TRBD1. Germline loops: CDR1 GTSNPN, CDR2 SVGIG (reference sequence). This CDR3 contains 16 residues. With V trimmed by 3 bases and J by 3 bases, 8 bases remained unmatched. CDR3 region: CAWSFPGQGNNQPQHF. In nucleotides, the CDR3 is TGTGCCTGGAGCTTCCCGGGACAGGGGAACAATCAGCCCCAGCATTTT.